These T cell receptor beta chains were read from a single sample in a study of OX40 agonist ivuxolimab in advanced cancers. Assay used: immunoSEQ multiplex PCR; TCRdb lists only in-frame clones, some missing. The data hold fewer than 70,000 clones, with about 84% observed a single time. Sequences were derived from CD4+ or CD8+ T cells sorted from blood, sampled in a trial of the OX40 agonist ivuxolimab. Receptor source: an adult with an advanced solid tumor such as melanoma, head and neck, liver or kidney cancer. The CDR3 runs from the conserved cysteine through the conserved F or W. The D gene is left open where the match is weak. Some rows have no size entry. The others give once, few or many, or a class for an expanded clone.

abundance	v_gene	j_gene	d_gene	CDR3aa	CDR3nt
.	TRBV7-2	TRBJ2-1	.	CASSLAGAYNEQFF	TGTGCCAGCAGCTTAGCGGGAGCCTACAATGAGCAGTTCTTC
.	TRBV5-6	TRBJ2-7	.	CASRGLTGPAYEQYF	TGTGCCAGCAGGGGGCTGACAGGCCCAGCCTACGAGCAGTACTTC
few	TRBV6-1	TRBJ1-5	TRBD1	CASREGAQSNQPQHF	TGTGCCAGCAGAGAGGGGGCGCAGAGCAATCAGCCCCAGCATTTT
.	TRBV4-3	TRBJ2-3	TRBD2	CASSQVSSLAASSTDTQYF	TGCGCCAGCAGCCAAGTTTCCTCACTAGCGGCATCTAGCACAGATACGCAGTATTTT
.	TRBV5-4	TRBJ2-3	.	CASGPQGTDTQYF	TGTGCCAGCGGGCCCCAGGGCACAGATACGCAGTATTTT
.	TRBV18	TRBJ1-1	.	CASSPGTGMNTEAFF	TGTGCCAGCTCACCCGGGACGGGAATGAACACTGAAGCTTTCTTT
.	TRBV7-9	TRBJ2-1	.	CASSLGQGSSYNEQFF	TGTGCCAGCAGCTTAGGGCAGGGGAGCTCCTACAATGAGCAGTTCTTC
.	TRBV5-8	TRBJ2-7	.	CASSLAGSYEQYF	TGTGCCAGCAGCTTGGCGGGGAGCTACGAGCAGTACTTC
.	TRBV5-1	TRBJ2-1	.	CASSLVFNEQFF	TGCGCCAGCAGCTTGGTGTTCAATGAGCAGTTCTTC
.	TRBV5-1	TRBJ2-1	.	CASSPTLALSYNEQFF	TGCGCCAGCAGCCCAACTCTAGCGCTCTCCTACAATGAGCAGTTCTTC
.	TRBV7-9	TRBJ2-5	.	CASSLVASQETQYF	TGTGCCAGCAGCTTAGTTGCCAGCCAAGAGACCCAGTACTTC
.	TRBV18	TRBJ1-5	.	CASSPPSGASNQPQHF	TGTGCCAGCTCACCACCGTCCGGGGCCAGCAATCAGCCCCAGCATTTT
.	TRBV5-1	TRBJ2-3	.	CASSLRGDHTDTQYF	TGCGCCAGCAGCTTGAGGGGGGACCATACAGATACGCAGTATTTT
.	TRBV6-6	TRBJ1-2	.	CASSYRDRNYGYTF	TGTGCCAGCAGTTACCGAGACAGGAACTATGGCTACACCTTC
.	TRBV5-8	TRBJ2-7	.	CASSLKRVIYEQYF	TGTGCCAGCAGCTTGAAGCGAGTGATCTACGAGCAGTACTTC
.	TRBV2	TRBJ2-7	.	CATLVPGGIYEQYF	TGTGCCACTCTAGTCCCAGGGGGGATTTACGAGCAGTACTTC
.	TRBV7-2	TRBJ2-5	.	CASSMGLSQETQYF	TGTGCCAGCAGCATGGGACTGTCCCAAGAGACCCAGTACTTC
.	TRBV9	TRBJ2-3	TRBD2	CASSDPLAGERDTQYF	TGTGCCAGCAGCGACCCTCTAGCGGGAGAAAGAGATACGCAGTATTTT
.	TRBV7-9	TRBJ2-3	TRBD2	CASSFLAGGPDTDTQYF	TGTGCCAGCAGCTTTTTAGCGGGAGGGCCCGACACAGATACGCAGTATTTT
once	TRBV5-1	TRBJ2-2	.	CASSLQGFSSTGELFF	TGCGCCAGCAGCTTGCAGGGGTTCTCTAGCACCGGGGAGCTGTTTTTT
.	TRBV10-3	TRBJ1-2	TRBD1	CAVRDRGRGYGYTF	TGTGCCGTCCGGGACAGGGGGCGGGGCTATGGCTACACCTTC
.	TRBV12-5	TRBJ2-1	.	CASGPRIGAYNEQFF	TGTGCTAGTGGTCCCCGCATAGGAGCCTACAATGAGCAGTTCTTC
.	TRBV6-6	TRBJ2-2	.	CASRGSNTGELFF	TGTGCCAGCCGCGGTTCGAACACCGGGGAGCTGTTTTTT
few	TRBV2	TRBJ1-2	.	CASSEAGRDYGYTF	TGTGCCAGCAGTGAGGCAGGGAGGGACTATGGCTACACCTTC
.	TRBV2	TRBJ1-5	TRBD1	CALGTGSQPQHF	TGTGCGCTGGGGACAGGGAGTCAGCCCCAGCATTTT
.	TRBV5-1	TRBJ2-7	.	CASSLLGSSAFYEQYF	TGCGCCAGCAGCTTGTTGGGAAGTAGCGCGTTCTACGAGCAGTACTTC
.	TRBV27	TRBJ2-7	.	CASSLSGSRGWSYEQYF	TGTGCCAGCAGTTTATCGGGTTCAAGGGGATGGTCCTACGAGCAGTACTTC
.	TRBV18	TRBJ1-1	TRBD1	CASSTQGRRMNTEAFF	TGTGCCAGCTCGACACAGGGGCGAAGGATGAACACTGAAGCTTTCTTT
.	TRBV2	TRBJ2-3	.	CATQAWGASTDTQYF	TGTGCCACTCAAGCGTGGGGGGCCAGCACAGATACGCAGTATTTT
.	TRBV5-1	TRBJ1-1	.	CASSSIGLRDTEAFF	TGCGCCAGCAGCTCCATTGGGCTCCGGGACACTGAAGCTTTCTTT
.	TRBV11-2	TRBJ2-3	.	CASSHTPVGGPTDTQYF	TGTGCCAGCAGTCATACCCCCGTGGGGGGCCCCACAGATACGCAGTATTTT
.	TRBV4-1	TRBJ2-1	.	CASRDLSGTGNEQFF	TGCGCCAGCAGAGACCTTAGCGGGACAGGGAATGAGCAGTTCTTC
.	TRBV5-6	TRBJ2-7	.	CASSPTPRDEQYF	TGTGCCAGCAGCCCGACACCACGGGACGAGCAGTACTTC